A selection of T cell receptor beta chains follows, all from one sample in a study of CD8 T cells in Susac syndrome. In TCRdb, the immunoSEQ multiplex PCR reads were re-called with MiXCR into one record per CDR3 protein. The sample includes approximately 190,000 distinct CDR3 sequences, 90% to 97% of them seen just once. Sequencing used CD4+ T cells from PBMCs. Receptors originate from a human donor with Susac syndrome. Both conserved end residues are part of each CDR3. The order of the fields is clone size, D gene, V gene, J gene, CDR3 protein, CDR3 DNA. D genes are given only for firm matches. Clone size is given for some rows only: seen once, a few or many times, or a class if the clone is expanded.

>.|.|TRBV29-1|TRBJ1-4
CSVELDRPHEKLFF
TGCAGCGTTGAATTGGATCGGCCCCATGAAAAACTGTTTTTT
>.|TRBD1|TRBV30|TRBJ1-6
CAWSKRVTGGDQRNSPLHF
TGTGCCTGGAGTAAACGAGTGACAGGGGGAGATCAGCGAAATTCACCCCTCCACTTT
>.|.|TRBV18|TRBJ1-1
CASSPRMQGETEAFF
TGTGCCAGCTCACCAAGGATGCAGGGTGAGACTGAAGCTTTCTTT
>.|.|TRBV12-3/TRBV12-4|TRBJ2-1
CASFRGSSYNEQFF
TGTGCCAGCTTCAGGGGTTCCTCCTACAATGAGCAGTTCTTC
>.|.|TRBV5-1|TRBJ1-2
CASSLDQGRNYGYTF
TGCGCCAGCAGCTTGGATCAGGGGAGAAACTATGGCTACACCTTC
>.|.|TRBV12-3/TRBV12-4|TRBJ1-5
CASSFGGRYNQPQHF
TGTGCCAGCAGTTTCGGGGGTCGATACAATCAGCCCCAGCATTTT
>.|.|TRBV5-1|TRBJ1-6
CASSPIAGLLNSPLHF
TGCGCCAGCAGCCCTATCGCGGGACTCCTGAATTCACCCCTCCACTTT
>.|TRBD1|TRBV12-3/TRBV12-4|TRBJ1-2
CATSPGQGYGYTF
TGTGCCACGTCCCCGGGACAGGGCTATGGCTACACCTTC
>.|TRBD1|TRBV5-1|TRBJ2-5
CASSLLPGQRGETQYF
TGCGCCAGCAGCCTCCTCCCGGGACAGAGGGGGGAGACCCAGTACTTC
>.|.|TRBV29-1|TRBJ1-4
CSVRERTGVNEKLFF
TGCAGCGTTCGAGAACGGACCGGGGTTAATGAAAAACTGTTTTTT
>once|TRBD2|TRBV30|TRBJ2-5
CAWSLPGGATQYF
TGTGCCTGGAGCCTCCCCGGGGGGGCCACCCAGTACTTC
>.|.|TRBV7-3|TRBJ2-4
CASSFDGGANIQYF
TGTGCCAGCAGCTTTGACGGAGGGGCGAACATTCAGTACTTC
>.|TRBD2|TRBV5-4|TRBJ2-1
CASSLPGGAGNEQFF
TGTGCCAGCAGCCTCCCCGGGGGGGCTGGGAATGAGCAGTTCTTC
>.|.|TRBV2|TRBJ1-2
CASSDEANYGYTF
TGTGCCAGCAGTGATGAGGCTAACTATGGCTACACCTTC
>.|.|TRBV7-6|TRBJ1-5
CASSLSAENQPQHF
TGTGCCAGCAGCTTATCGGCTGAGAATCAGCCCCAGCATTTT
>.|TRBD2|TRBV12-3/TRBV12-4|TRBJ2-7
CASTFGRSGGSHEQYF
TGTGCCAGCACCTTTGGGAGGAGCGGGGGGTCCCACGAGCAGTACTTC
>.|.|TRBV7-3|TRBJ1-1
CASKGPTGGEAFF
TGTGCCAGCAAGGGACCGACCGGGGGTGAAGCTTTCTTT
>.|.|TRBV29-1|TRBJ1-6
CSVERGSSYNSPLHF
TGCAGCGTTGAAAGGGGTAGCTCCTATAATTCACCCCTCCACTTT
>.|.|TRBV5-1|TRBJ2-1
CASSPTIAGSGQFF
TGCGCCAGCAGCCCAACCATAGCTGGGTCTGGGCAGTTCTTC
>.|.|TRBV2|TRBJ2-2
CASSRRRLNTGELFF
TGTGCCAGCAGTAGGCGTCGGCTGAACACCGGGGAGCTGTTTTTT
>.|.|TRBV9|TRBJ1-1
CASSVSTQKVAFF
TGTGCCAGCAGCGTCTCCACCCAGAAGGTAGCTTTCTTT
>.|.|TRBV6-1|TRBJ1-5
CASRWSGANSNQPQHF
TGTGCCAGCAGGTGGTCAGGGGCCAATAGCAATCAGCCCCAGCATTTT
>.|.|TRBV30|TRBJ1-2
CAWRGSSGYGYTF
TGTGCCTGGAGGGGATCTTCGGGCTATGGCTACACCTTC
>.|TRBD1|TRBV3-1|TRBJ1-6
CASSQGDRGVGSPLHF
TGTGCCAGCAGCCAAGGTGACAGGGGGGTTGGTTCACCCCTCCACTTT
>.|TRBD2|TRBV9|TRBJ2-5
CASSLTSIGGGEETQYF
TGTGCCAGCAGCTTAACCTCGATCGGCGGGGGGGAAGAGACCCAGTACTTC
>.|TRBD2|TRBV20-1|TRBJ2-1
CSASPLGLAGPSSYNEQFF
TGCAGTGCTAGCCCCCTCGGACTAGCGGGTCCGAGCTCCTACAATGAGCAGTTCTTC
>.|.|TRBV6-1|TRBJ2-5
CASSDPGTETQYF
TGTGCCAGCAGTGACCCAGGGACGGAGACCCAGTACTTC
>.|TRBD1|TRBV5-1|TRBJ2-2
CASIRDSTTGELFF
TGCGCCAGCATCCGGGACAGCACCACCGGGGAGCTGTTTTTT
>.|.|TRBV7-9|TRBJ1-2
CASSLGGEGYGYTF
TGTGCCAGCAGCTTAGGGGGAGAAGGCTATGGCTACACCTTC
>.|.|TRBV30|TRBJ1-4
CAWSHTGGLWEKLFF
TGTGCCTGGAGCCACACTGGGGGGCTTTGGGAAAAACTGTTTTTT
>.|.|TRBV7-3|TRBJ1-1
CASSLDTFVGNTEAFF
TGTGCCAGCAGCTTAGACACTTTCGTGGGGAACACTGAAGCTTTCTTT
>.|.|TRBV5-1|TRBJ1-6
CASSLDRHYNSPLHF
TGCGCCAGCAGCTTGGATCGCCATTATAATTCACCCCTCCACTTT
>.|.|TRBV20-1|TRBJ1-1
CSAREDSEAFF
TGCAGTGCTAGGGAAGACAGCGAAGCTTTCTTT
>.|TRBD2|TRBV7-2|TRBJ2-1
CASSFGGAGYNEQFF
TGTGCCAGCAGCTTCGGGGGGGCGGGATACAATGAGCAGTTCTTC
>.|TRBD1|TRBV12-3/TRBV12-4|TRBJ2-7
CASSLGTGTNEQYF
TGTGCCAGCAGTTTAGGGACAGGTACCAACGAGCAGTACTTC
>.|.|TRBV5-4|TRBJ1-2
CASSPWDGHGSYGYTF
TGTGCCAGCAGCCCCTGGGACGGCCATGGGAGCTATGGCTACACCTTC
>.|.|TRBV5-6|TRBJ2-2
CASSLGITGELFF
TGTGCCAGCAGCTTAGGTATCACCGGGGAGCTGTTTTTT
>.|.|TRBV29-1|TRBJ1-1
CSVERRLNTEAFF
TGCAGCGTTGAAAGGAGGTTGAACACTGAAGCTTTCTTT
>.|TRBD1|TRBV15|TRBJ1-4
CATKRGLGEKLFF
TGTGCCACCAAGAGGGGGCTTGGTGAAAAACTGTTTTTT
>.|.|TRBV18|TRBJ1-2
CASTPGADPGYTF
TGTGCCAGCACACCGGGGGCAGACCCTGGCTACACCTTC
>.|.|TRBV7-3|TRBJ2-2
CASSFGGGYTGELFF
TGTGCCAGCAGCTTTGGCGGGGGCTACACCGGGGAGCTGTTTTTT